These 19 T cell receptor beta chains share one sample of origin, sequenced in a study of T cells in narcolepsy. Profiled with immunoSEQ multiplex PCR; TCRdb holds only in-frame clones, not every one. The data hold fewer than 30,000 clones, with 75% to 90% observed a single time. The sequenced material came from CD45RA- memory CD4+ T cells from PBMCs. The source is a human donor with narcolepsy.

A few counts support this clone. The rearrangement links TRBV21-1 to TRBJ2-7; the listed D gene, TRBD1, was not tested against the DNA. TRBV21-1 corresponds to a pseudogene. The CDR3 consists of 14 residues. In DNA, the CDR3 is TGTGCCAGCCGACCAAGGACAGGCCCCTACGAGCAGTACTTC. Translated, it gives CASRPRTGPYEQYF.

This clone was observed a single time. The rearrangement links TRBV5-5 to TRBJ2-7, with TRBD2 matching over 9 bases. Germline CDR1 and CDR2: SGHKS and YYEKEE (reference sequence). The CDR3 length is 14 residues. V shed 4 bases and J 3 bases; nucleotides not matched to a gene: 5. CDR3 sequence: CASSRTSADYEQYF. The CDR3 nucleotides read TGTGCCAGCAGCAGGACTAGCGCAGACTACGAGCAGTACTTC. Full variable domain (remainder filled in from reference TRBV5-5 and TRBJ2-7): DAGVTQSPTHLIKTRGQQVTLRCSPISGHKSVSWYQQVLGQGPQFIFQYYEKEERGRGNFPDRFSARQFPNYSSELNVNALLLGDSALYLCASSRTSADYEQYFGPGTRLTVT.

The DNA for the CDR3 is TGTGCCAGCAGCTTAGCGACTAGCGGGAGTACCAGCCATGAGCAGTTCTTC. This translates into CASSLATSGSTSHEQFF. V is TRBV7-2 and J is TRBJ2-1; TRBD2 aligns across 12 bases. The V and J ends lost 0 bases and 8 bases, in that order; junction bases with no gene match: 8. The CDR3 totals 17 residues. Per the germline V gene, CDR1 is SGHTA and CDR2 is FQGNSA.

The V call is TRBV30, the J call TRBJ1-4, with 9 bases that match TRBD1. There are 13 residues in the CDR3. V was clipped by 1 base and J by 8 bases; unmatched bases: 2. Germline-derived CDR1 and CDR2 are GTSNPN and SVGIG (reference sequence). The CDR3 bases are TGTGCCTGGAGTGCCGACAGGGGGGAAAAACTGTTTTTT. Protein product: CAWSADRGEKLFF.

The chain carries TRBV5-1 and TRBJ2-7, with 9 bases matching TRBD1. V was clipped by 4 bases and J by 2 bases; unmatched bases: 4. CDR3 length equals 14 residues. Germline-derived CDR1 and CDR2 are SGHRS and YFSETQ. The CDR3 DNA reads TGCGCCAGCAGCGTGGACAGGGGAGCCTACGAGCAGTACTTC. Its translation: CASSVDRGAYEQYF.

V usage is TRBV11-2 and J usage is TRBJ2-1, with D perhaps TRBD1 (5 bases). CDR1 is SGHAT, CDR2 FQNNGV, per germline. The CDR3 covers 12 residues. The ends were cut back, 2 bases at V and 7 bases at J, with 6 bases in the middle. Written as DNA, the CDR3 is TGTGCCAGCAGCTTATCAGGGAATGAGCAGTTCTTC. This encodes CASSLSGNEQFF.

The chain recombines TRBV5-4 with TRBJ1-6, with 9 nucleotides matching TRBD1. With 2 bases clipped from V and 6 bases from J, the junction kept 3 bases outside the gene matches. The CDR3 sequence is 15 residues long. CDR1 and CDR2 from the germline V gene are SGHNT and YYREEE (reference sequence). The CDR3 DNA is TGTGCCAGCAGCTTTTGGGGACAGGGTAATTCACCCCTCCACTTT. Translating it yields CASSFWGQGNSPLHF.

The chain links TRBV2 to TRBJ2-2, with 7 nucleotides matching TRBD2. Trimming removed 6 bases from V and 4 bases from J; junction bases left unmatched: 8. This CDR3 contains 15 residues. Germline V gene data show CDR1 as SNHLY and CDR2 as FYNNEI. The CDR3 DNA reads as TGTGCCAGCAGCCCACTAGCGTCTGTCACCGGGGAGCTGTTTTTT. It specifies CASSPLASVTGELFF.

This clone occurred once. V gene TRBV19 combines with J gene TRBJ1-5; 8 bases agree with TRBD1. CDR3 length equals 19 residues. Per the germline V gene, CDR1 is LNHDA and CDR2 is SQIVND (reference sequence). V dropped 8 bases and J dropped 4; count of bases not matched to a gene: 22. The CDR3 loop is CASLSATGALRGGNQPQHF. CDR3 bases: TGTGCCAGTTTATCGGCGACAGGGGCTCTACGTGGGGGGAATCAGCCCCAGCATTTT.

The genes are TRBV6-1 and TRBJ2-5; 8 bases line up with TRBD1. Germline V gene sequence: CDR1 MNHNS, CDR2 SASEGT. V trimming: 7 bases; J trimming: 2 bases; junction bases outside the gene matches: 6. This CDR3 comprises 14 residues. CDR3 amino acids: CASKTGAVQETQYF. The CDR3 nucleotides are TGTGCCAGCAAGACAGGGGCCGTACAAGAGACCCAGTACTTC.

Here the CDR3 reads CASSPERTRSGNTIYF. The CDR3 nucleotides are TGTGCCAGTAGCCCTGAAAGGACACGATCTGGAAACACCATATATTTT. The V gene is TRBV19, the J gene TRBJ1-3; D might be TRBD1 (5 bases). Germline values: CDR1 LNHDA, CDR2 SQIVND (reference sequence). The CDR3 runs 16 residues. Trimming left V 6 bases short and J 1 base short, with 16 bases between.

This chain uses TRBV5-5 with TRBJ2-2, with D perhaps TRBD1 (6 bases). Trimming stripped 4 bases from V and 0 bases from J, with 10 bases between. This CDR3 is 15 amino acids long. CDR1 is SGHKS and CDR2 is YYEKEE in the germline V gene (reference sequence). The CDR3 region is CASSGQPPNTGELFF. DNA for the CDR3: TGTGCCAGCAGCGGACAGCCCCCGAACACCGGGGAGCTGTTTTTT.

CDR3 in DNA: TGTGCCTGGGCCAGGGGGAAGCTTTATGAGCAGTTCTTC. Translating it yields CAWARGKLYEQFF. The rearrangement links TRBV30 to TRBJ2-1; 7 positions match TRBD1. CDR1 and CDR2 (germline): GTSNPN, SVGIG (reference sequence). The CDR3 covers 13 residues. The V segment lost 5 bases and the J segment 8 bases; nucleotides outside the gene matches: 9. The variable domain in full, completed from reference TRBV30 and TRBJ2-1, reads SQTIHQWPATLVQPVGSPLSLECTVEGTSNPNLYWYRQAAGRGLQLLFYSVGIGQISSEVPQNLSASRPQDRQFILSSKKLLLSDSGFYLCAWARGKLYEQFFGPGTRLTVL.

The V and J genes are TRBV5-6 and TRBJ1-2; D is unclear. CDR1 is SGHDT and CDR2 is YYEEEE in the germline V gene. The germline V and J ends were trimmed by 2 bases and 0 bases, with 11 bases remaining between them. The length of the CDR3 is 15 residues. The CDR3 reads CASSFTPTANYGYTF. The DNA for the CDR3 is TGTGCCAGCAGCTTTACTCCAACAGCTAACTATGGCTACACCTTC.

This rearrangement joins TRBV7-2 to TRBJ2-1; D gene unclear. V was shortened by 5 bases and J by 4 bases, with 9 bases between the two germline ends. This CDR3 is 13 amino acids long. The germline V gene encodes CDR1 SGHTA and CDR2 FQGNSA. CDR3 region: CASSLPTYNEQFF. CDR3 nucleotide sequence: TGTGCCAGCAGCCTCCCCACTTACAATGAGCAGTTCTTC.

The chain uses TRBV10-1 and TRBJ2-7; perhaps TRBD2 as D (5 bases). The germline gives CDR1 WNHNN, CDR2 SYGVQD (reference sequence). Trimming shortened V by 2 bases and J by 0 bases, and 5 bases separated the two germline ends. The CDR3 covers 13 residues. In DNA, the CDR3 is TGCGCCAGCAGTGAGGAGGGCTCCTACGAGCAGTACTTC. Translated, it gives CASSEEGSYEQYF.

This clone was found a few times. This chain uses TRBV15 with TRBJ2-6, with D possibly matching TRBD1 (5 bases). Per the germline V gene, CDR1 is LNHNV and CDR2 is YYDKDF (reference sequence). Trimming cost V 0 bases and J 4 bases, with 19 bases left between them. This CDR3 comprises 19 residues. The CDR3 protein is CATSRDTVTAPWGANVLTF. CDR3 in DNA: TGTGCCACCAGCAGAGATACCGTGACAGCCCCGTGGGGGGCCAACGTCCTGACTTTC.

This chain joins TRBV19 and TRBJ1-2; perhaps TRBD1 as D (6 bases). V was trimmed by 9 bases and J by 4 bases, leaving 18 bases between them. Germline V CDR1 and CDR2: LNHDA, SQIVND (reference sequence). This CDR3 is 14 amino acids long. The CDR3 protein is CARIDRPRGYGYTF. CDR3 sequence (DNA): TGTGCCAGAATAGACAGGCCGAGGGGCTATGGCTACACCTTC.

The genes are TRBV5-1 and TRBJ1-1, with TRBD1 as a possible D gene (6 bases). V lost 2 bases, J lost 7 bases, and 12 bases lay in between. This CDR3 comprises 13 residues. Germline CDR1 and CDR2: SGHRS and YFSETQ. The CDR3 loop reads CASSFLTGGEAFF. The CDR3 DNA reads as TGCGCCAGCAGCTTCTTGACAGGCGGTGAAGCTTTCTTT.